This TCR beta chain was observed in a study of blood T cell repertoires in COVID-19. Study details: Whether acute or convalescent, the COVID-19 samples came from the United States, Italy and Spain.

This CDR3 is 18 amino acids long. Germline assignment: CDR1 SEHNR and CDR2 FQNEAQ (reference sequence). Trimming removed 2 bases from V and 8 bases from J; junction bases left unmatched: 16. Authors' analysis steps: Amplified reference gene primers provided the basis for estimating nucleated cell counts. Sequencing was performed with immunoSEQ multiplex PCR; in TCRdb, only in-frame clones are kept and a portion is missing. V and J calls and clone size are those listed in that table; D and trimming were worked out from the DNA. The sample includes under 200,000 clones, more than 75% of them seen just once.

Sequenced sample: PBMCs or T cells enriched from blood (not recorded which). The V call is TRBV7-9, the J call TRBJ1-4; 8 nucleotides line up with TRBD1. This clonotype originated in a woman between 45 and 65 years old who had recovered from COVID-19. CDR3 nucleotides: TGTGCCAGCAGCTTACCCGACCCCCGGACAGGGTTTACGGAAAAACTGTTTTTT. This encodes CASSLPDPRTGFTEKLFF.